The 11 T cell receptor beta chains below were found in one sample sequenced in a study of naive and memory T cell subsets. A UMI-containing oligonucleotide was joined by 3' ligation to the TCR cDNA template. Amplification of ligated cDNA took four PCR rounds with SP2 and nested alpha and beta constant primers. TCRdb ran MiXCR on the 5' RACE reads and lists one entry per CDR3 protein. The table includes 50,000 or so distinct CDR3 sequences, approximately 6.6% detected once. These TCRs come from a male donor in good health.

This clonotype was found a few times. V is TRBV2 and J is TRBJ2-3; TRBD1 aligns across 9 bases. V shed 6 bases, J shed 1 base, and the junction held 5 bases outside the gene matches. Germline V CDR1 and CDR2: SNHLY, FYNNEI. There are 15 residues in the CDR3. The CDR3 DNA sequence: TGTGCCAGCAGCATACGGACAGGGGGCACAGATACGCAGTATTTT. This gives the protein CASSIRTGGTDTQYF.

This clonotype has ten or more counts. The J gene is TRBJ2-1, the V gene TRBV20-1; TRBD2 agrees at 12 bases. V trimming: 3 bases; J trimming: 9 bases; junction bases outside the gene matches: 9. Germline V gives CDR1 DFQATT, CDR2 SNEGSKA (reference sequence). The CDR3 has 15 residues. CDR3: CSASRASGGAGEQFF. The CDR3 coding sequence is TGCAGTGCTAGTCGGGCTAGCGGGGGGGCCGGTGAGCAGTTCTTC.

In this sample, this clonotype turned up a few times. The chain uses TRBV7-9 and TRBJ2-3, with D maybe TRBD2 (5 bases). The length of the CDR3 is 17 residues. The germline V gene encodes CDR1 SEHNR and CDR2 FQNEAQ (reference sequence). The ends were cut back, 4 bases at V and 0 bases at J, with 17 bases in the middle. The CDR3 region is CASSSSGFGISTDTQYF. CDR3 DNA: TGTGCCAGCAGCTCCTCGGGGTTCGGGATTAGCACAGATACGCAGTATTTT. The full variable domain, completed using reference TRBV7-9 and TRBJ2-3, is DTGVSQNPRHKITKRGQNVTFRCDPISEHNRLYWYRQTLGQGPEFLTYFQNEAQLEKSRLLSDRFSAERPKGSFSTLEIQRTEQGDSAMYLCASSSSGFGISTDTQYFGPGTRLTVL.

This clonotype has just a few counts. V is TRBV5-1 and J is TRBJ2-5, with D maybe TRBD1 (5 bases). The CDR3 is made up of 14 amino acids. CDR1 and CDR2 (germline): SGHRS, YFSETQ. V lost 4 bases to trimming and J lost 4 bases, with 14 bases between them. CDR3 coding DNA: TGCGCCAGCAGCCAGCTCGACAGAAGAGAGACCCAGTACTTC. Translation gives CASSQLDRRETQYF.

The V gene is TRBV18, the J gene TRBJ2-7, with a tentative D call TRBD2 (6 bases). V was clipped by 6 bases and J by 6 bases, with 18 bases between them. The germline CDR1 and CDR2 sequences are KGHSH and LQKENI. The CDR3 is made up of 14 amino acids. The chain's CDR3 is CASSGLTSPFEQYF. CDR3 coding DNA: TGTGCCAGCTCGGGACTTACCTCCCCCTTCGAGCAGTACTTC.

This clonotype occurred a few times. The chain combines TRBV12-3 or TRBV12-4 with TRBJ2-7, with D perhaps TRBD2 (6 bases). There are 15 residues in the CDR3. V was trimmed by 4 bases and J by 0 bases, leaving 13 bases between them. This CDR3 is CASSSLDGSSYEQYF. The DNA of the CDR3 is TGTGCCAGCAGTTCGTTGGACGGGAGCTCCTACGAGCAGTACTTC.

This clonotype occurred a few times. The chain links TRBV29-1 to TRBJ2-2, with 8 bases aligning to TRBD1. This CDR3 has 16 amino acids. Germline trimming cut 3 bases from V and 4 bases from J; bases unmatched to any gene: 10. Germline-derived CDR1 and CDR2 are SQVTM and ANQGSEA. Here the CDR3 DNA reads TGCAGCGTTGAGAGAGGACAGGGCGTCGGCACCGGGGAGCTGTTTTTT. It encodes CSVERGQGVGTGELFF.

The chain recombines TRBV12-3 or TRBV12-4 with TRBJ1-2, with 8 bases identical to TRBD1. V was clipped by 6 bases and J by 7 bases; unmatched bases: 10. This CDR3 region has 14 residues. The CDR3 spells CASRRRQGWGGYTF. As DNA, the CDR3 is TGTGCCAGCAGACGTCGACAGGGGTGGGGTGGCTACACCTTC.

This clonotype has at least ten counts. This chain links TRBV29-1 with TRBJ2-1, with D unclear. The germline V gene has CDR1 SQVTM and CDR2 ANQGSEA. This CDR3 has 12 amino acids. V was shortened by 1 base and J by 3 bases, with 4 bases between the two germline ends. As DNA, the CDR3 is TGCAGCGTTGAAGTTTTCTACAATGAGCAGTTCTTC. Its protein is CSVEVFYNEQFF.

Many counts were recorded for this clonotype. This chain connects TRBV14 to TRBJ2-2; no reliable D call. Per germline, CDR1 SGHDN and CDR2 FVKESK. This CDR3 contains 15 residues. With 3 bases removed from V and 5 bases from J, the gap between germline ends came to 13 bases. The CDR3: CASSQALVGTGELFF. DNA of the CDR3: TGTGCCAGCAGCCAGGCCCTGGTGGGGACCGGGGAGCTGTTTTTT.

This clonotype has only a few counts. This chain uses TRBV12-5 with TRBJ2-1; TRBD2 matches at 8 bases. The CDR3 is 22 amino acids. CDR1 is LGHNT and CDR2 is FRNRAP in the germline V gene. V was pared by 0 bases and J by 7 bases, with 26 bases of the junction left unmatched. The CDR3 bases are TGTGCTAGTGGTTTGGTAGTCTCTCGGGCTAGCGGGCCAAAACCCCGGTGGAATGAGCAGTTCTTC. This translates into CASGLVVSRASGPKPRWNEQFF.